A single sample gave rise to the 32 T cell receptor beta chains below, sequenced in a study of CD8 T cells in ankylosing spondylitis. Each CDR3 protein gets one entry after TCRdb re-called the 5' RACE reads with MiXCR. The table has fewer than 150,000 distinct CDR3 sequences, about 7% seen once; the top ten hold under 15%. The sequenced sample consisted of blood, either unsorted or a sorted T cell fraction (not recorded which). Receptor source: a female donor with ankylosing spondylitis or in good health (not recorded which).

This clonotype was recorded many times. The chain is built from TRBV3-1 and TRBJ2-7; D gene unclear. V was clipped by 8 bases and J by 8 bases, with 13 bases between them. Germline CDR1 and CDR2: LGHDT and YNNKEL (reference sequence). This CDR3 comprises 11 residues. The CDR3 DNA follows: TGTGCCAGCTCCGGGCGTACCAAGCAGTACTTC. It codes for CASSGRTKQYF.

The chain is built from TRBV3-1 and TRBJ2-1; unclear D gene. V dropped 8 bases and J dropped 0 bases, with 20 bases sitting between them. Germline V gene sequence: CDR1 LGHDT, CDR2 YNNKEL (reference sequence). CDR3 size: 17 residues. The CDR3 sequence is CASCKHIGWDSYNEQFF. CDR3 sequence (DNA): TGTGCCAGCTGCAAACATATCGGGTGGGACTCCTACAATGAGCAGTTCTTC.

This clonotype appeared many times. The chain combines TRBV10-3 with TRBJ1-1, with D unresolved. The CDR3 runs 12 residues. V dropped 8 bases and J dropped 1 base, with 8 bases sitting between them. Germline V gene data show CDR1 as ENHRY and CDR2 as SYGVKD. The DNA of the CDR3 is TGTGCCATCTCGGGCCAGAACACTGAAGCTTTCTTT. Protein sequence: CAISGQNTEAFF.

The sample holds many counts of this clonotype. DNA of the CDR3: TGTGCCAGCAGCCCCCTGTCGGGAAAACTGTTTTTT. This gives the protein CASSPLSGKLFF. The chain combines TRBV5-6 with TRBJ1-4; D is unclear. Between the trimmed V and J ends, which lost 4 bases and 10 bases, there was a span of 11 bases. The CDR3 length is 12 residues. CDR1 is SGHDT, CDR2 YYEEEE, per germline.

On this clonotype: It may be a read error: a sequence one base away is much more abundant. The genes are TRBV19 and TRBJ1-1, with D maybe TRBD1 (5 bases). This CDR3 is 12 amino acids long. Germline V gives CDR1 LNHDA, CDR2 SQIVND (reference sequence). The CDR3 sequence is CTSSITGGRAFF. The CDR3, as DNA: TGTACCAGTAGTATTACGGGGGGGAGAGCTTTCTTT.

This clonotype has ten or more counts. The chain uses TRBV11-2 and TRBJ2-1; 7 nucleotides align to TRBD2. Unmatched junction bases numbered 8, after V lost 4 bases and J lost 2 bases. The CDR3 is made up of 16 amino acids. Germline V gives CDR1 SGHAT, CDR2 FQNNGV. The DNA of the CDR3 is TGTGCCAGCAGCTATGGCGCGGGGGTTCCCTACAATGAGCAGTTCTTC. Amino acid sequence: CASSYGAGVPYNEQFF.

This clonotype was recorded at least ten times. This chain uses TRBV5-6 with TRBJ1-1; a possible D gene is TRBD1 (6 bases). Germline V CDR1 and CDR2: SGHDT, YYEEEE. The CDR3 runs 13 residues. Trimming removed 5 bases from V and 7 bases from J, with 15 bases in between. CDR3 region: CASRRTGPGEAFF. CDR3 bases: TGTGCCAGCAGGCGTACAGGGCCGGGTGAAGCTTTCTTT.

This clonotype appeared many times. V is TRBV9 and J is TRBJ2-3; D is possibly TRBD1 or TRBD2 (5 bases each). The germline CDR1 and CDR2 sequences are SGDLS and YYNGEE. CDR3 size: 14 residues. Trimming took 3 bases from V and 6 from J, leaving 14 bases between them. As DNA, the CDR3 is TGTGCCAGCAGCGCCCGGGACCCCCCGGATACGCAGTATTTT. Its translation is CASSARDPPDTQYF.

This clonotype showed up many times. DNA for the CDR3: TGCGCCAGCAGCTTGGCCCGACCAGATGAAGCTTTCTTT. Translation: CASSLARPDEAFF. The V call is TRBV5-1, the J call TRBJ1-1; D call uncertain. The CDR3 runs to 13 residues. Trimming pared 0 bases from V and 7 bases from J, leaving 10 bases between. Germline-derived CDR1 and CDR2 are SGHRS and YFSETQ.

This clonotype has a count of ten or more. V gene TRBV7-2 combines with J gene TRBJ1-1; no clear D gene. Germline V lookup: CDR1 SGHTA, CDR2 FQGNSA. V was trimmed by 6 bases and J by 0 bases, leaving 14 bases between them. The CDR3 totals 15 residues. The CDR3 nucleotides are TGTGCCAGCAGGTCTCTTCCTGGGGTGAACACTGAAGCTTTCTTT. Its translation: CASRSLPGVNTEAFF.

This clonotype was observed at least ten times. The V call is TRBV4-2, the J call TRBJ1-2; 12 nucleotides agree with TRBD1. The CDR3 runs 14 residues. With V trimmed by 4 bases and J by 7 bases, 4 bases remained unmatched. CDR1 and CDR2 from the germline V gene are LGHNA and YNFKEQ. The CDR3 nucleotides are TGTGCCAGCAGCCCACCGGGACAGGGGGCTGGCTACACCTTC. Translated: CASSPPGQGAGYTF.

This clonotype was seen at least ten times. V gene TRBV5-1 combines with J gene TRBJ2-3; a weak D match, TRBD1 (6 bases). The V end lost 4 bases, the J end lost 0 bases, and 9 bases lay between the germline ends. This CDR3 contains 14 residues. CDR1 and CDR2 from the germline V gene are SGHRS and YFSETQ. CDR3 in DNA: TGCGCCAGCAGCAGACAGGAGAGCACAGATACGCAGTATTTT. This encodes CASSRQESTDTQYF.

There are many counts of this clonotype. The chain carries TRBV2 and TRBJ2-5; D may be TRBD1 or TRBD2 (5 bases each). The V end lost 3 bases, the J end lost 4 bases, and 9 bases lay between the germline ends. Germline CDR1 is SNHLY and CDR2 is FYNNEI. The CDR3 spans 13 residues. CDR3 residues: CASSERGRETQYF. The CDR3 bases are TGTGCCAGCAGTGAGAGGGGTAGAGAGACCCAGTACTTC.

This chain links TRBV5-4 with TRBJ1-1; tentative D call: TRBD1 (6 bases). The germline CDR1 and CDR2 sequences are SGHNT and YYREEE (reference sequence). The CDR3 runs to 14 residues. V was cut by 5 bases and J by 5 bases, with 16 bases left in between. The CDR3 sequence: CASRPPGAGTEAFF. The CDR3 nucleotides read TGTGCCAGCAGACCGCCAGGGGCCGGGACTGAAGCTTTCTTT.

The chain links TRBV5-4 to TRBJ2-7; TRBD1 aligns across 7 bases. CDR3 length: 14 amino acids. With V trimmed by 4 bases and J by 3 bases, 7 bases remained unmatched. From germline, CDR1 is SGHNT and CDR2 YYREEE (reference sequence). CDR3 sequence (DNA): TGTGCCAGCAGCGATCCGGGACAGAGCTACGAGCAGTACTTC. Protein sequence: CASSDPGQSYEQYF.

There are many counts of this clonotype. The rearrangement uses TRBV28 and TRBJ2-3; perhaps TRBD2 as D (6 bases). The V end lost 2 bases, the J end lost 4 bases, and 13 bases lay between the germline ends. Germline lookup yields CDR1 MDHEN and CDR2 SYDVKM. The CDR3 runs to 15 residues. The CDR3 loop is CASSLGGARADTQYF. The CDR3 nucleotides read TGTGCCAGCAGTTTAGGAGGGGCCAGGGCAGATACGCAGTATTTT. The variable domain in full, with the rest retrieved from reference TRBV28 and TRBJ2-3, is DVKVTQSSRYLVKRTGEKVFLECVQDMDHENMFWYRQDPGLGLRLIYFSYDVKMKEKGDIPEGYSVSREKKERFSLILESASTNQTSMYLCASSLGGARADTQYFGPGTRLTVL.

The table lists this clonotype with many counts. The genes are TRBV27 and TRBJ1-6; a weak D match, TRBD1 (6 bases). Trimming cost V 3 bases and J 10 bases, with 13 bases left between them. Germline V gene lookup returns CDR1 MNHEY and CDR2 SMNVEV (reference sequence). The length of the CDR3 is 14 residues. This CDR3 reads CASSFWGLGSPLHF. CDR3 sequence (DNA): TGTGCCAGCAGTTTCTGGGGGCTGGGGTCACCCCTCCACTTT.

Ten or more counts support this clonotype. V gene TRBV5-1 combines with J gene TRBJ2-2; D is possibly TRBD1 or TRBD2 (6 bases each). Trimming took off 6 bases at V and 2 bases at J, with 14 bases between the two ends. Per germline, CDR1 SGHRS and CDR2 YFSETQ. The CDR3 is 15 residues long. CDR3 protein: CASNTEGVNTGELFF. The CDR3 bases are TGCGCCAGCAACACGGAGGGGGTCAACACCGGGGAGCTGTTTTTT. Using reference TRBV5-1 and TRBJ2-2 for the parts outside the CDR3, the full variable domain is KAGVTQTPRYLIKTRGQQVTLSCSPISGHRSVSWYQQTPGQGLQFLFEYFSETQRNKGNFPGRFSGRQFSNSRSEMNVSTLELGDSALYLCASNTEGVNTGELFFGEGSRLTVL.

This clonotype was seen more than once but under ten times. The chain links TRBV6-1 to TRBJ1-1; the D is unclear. V lost 3 bases to trimming and J lost 0 bases, with 11 bases between them. The CDR3 covers 15 residues. Per germline, CDR1 MNHNS and CDR2 SASEGT. This CDR3 is CASSDWAGMNTEAFF. CDR3 DNA sequence: TGTGCCAGCAGTGACTGGGCGGGCATGAACACTGAAGCTTTCTTT.

This clonotype has ten or more counts. The V call is TRBV7-3, the J call TRBJ2-1, with D perhaps matching TRBD1 (5 bases). Germline assignment: CDR1 SGHTA and CDR2 FQGTGA. Trimming left V 1 base short and J 8 bases short, with 12 bases between. The CDR3 is 14 amino acids. The CDR3 spells CASSLNAGKDEQFF. CDR3 bases: TGTGCCAGCAGCTTAAACGCAGGGAAAGATGAGCAGTTCTTC.

This clonotype was observed at least ten times. This chain joins TRBV20-1 and TRBJ2-7; no clear D. The germline gives CDR1 DFQATT, CDR2 SNEGSKA (reference sequence). V was pared by 0 bases and J by 0 bases, with 15 bases between. CDR3 size: 16 residues. CDR3 nucleotide sequence: TGCAGTGCTAGAGATGAGATATGGGGTAGCTCCTACGAGCAGTACTTC. This codes for CSARDEIWGSSYEQYF.

The gene calls are TRBV19 and TRBJ1-2; D is possibly TRBD1 (5 bases). The CDR3 consists of 14 residues. Trimming took 3 bases from V and 6 from J, leaving 14 bases between them. From germline, CDR1 is LNHDA and CDR2 SQIVND (reference sequence). This CDR3 is CASSIMTGENGYTF. As DNA, the CDR3 is TGTGCCAGTAGTATCATGACGGGGGAAAATGGCTACACCTTC. Supplemented by reference TRBV19 and TRBJ1-2, the full variable domain reads DGGITQSPKYLFRKEGQNVTLSCEQNLNHDAMYWYRQDPGQGLRLIYYSQIVNDFQKGDIAEGYSVSREKKESFPLTVTSAQKNPTAFYLCASSIMTGENGYTFGSGTRLTVV.

This clonotype was counted at least ten times. The rearrangement joins TRBV20-1 to TRBJ1-2; 7 bases are a match to TRBD1. The trim removed 5 bases at V and 8 bases at J, leaving 8 bases unmatched. The germline V gene encodes CDR1 DFQATT and CDR2 SNEGSKA (reference sequence). This CDR3 has 12 amino acids. CDR3 bases: TGCAGTGCTCACCGGGACAGTGGGGGCTACACCTTC. Its translation: CSAHRDSGGYTF.

This clonotype has at least ten counts. The chain links TRBV3-1 to TRBJ1-4, with D possibly being TRBD1 (5 bases). The V gene's germline CDR1 is LGHDT and CDR2 YNNKEL (reference sequence). The CDR3 has 15 amino acids. The V end lost 0 bases, the J end lost 5 bases, and 10 bases lay between the germline ends. CDR3 sequence (DNA): TGTGCCAGCAGCCAAGACGGGGCGGGAAATGAAAAACTGTTTTTT. Translation gives CASSQDGAGNEKLFF.

Many counts were recorded for this clonotype. The chain has TRBV18 and TRBJ2-7, with a possible D match to TRBD1 (6 bases). The V end was cut by 2 bases, the J end by 6 bases, with 17 bases between. The germline gives CDR1 KGHSH, CDR2 LQKENI. The CDR3 has 15 amino acids. This CDR3 reads CASSPNRESWVEQYF. The CDR3, as DNA: TGTGCCAGCTCACCAAACAGGGAATCCTGGGTCGAGCAGTACTTC.

This clonotype was recorded many times. The chain has TRBV4-2 and TRBJ1-6; D unresolved. Germline CDR1 and CDR2: LGHNA and YNFKEQ. The ends were cut back, 5 bases at V and 0 bases at J, with 17 bases in the middle. The CDR3 has 18 residues. CDR3 protein: CASSSRAGPSSYNSPLHF. CDR3 sequence (DNA): TGTGCCAGCAGCAGTCGGGCAGGTCCCAGCTCCTATAATTCACCCCTCCACTTT.

Ten or more counts support this clonotype. J is TRBJ1-3 and V is TRBV6-2 or TRBV6-3; D gene uncertain. V lost 0 bases to trimming and J lost 0 bases, with 6 bases between them. Germline CDR1 reads MNHEY; CDR2 reads SVGEGT. The length of the CDR3 is 15 residues. The CDR3 here is CASSYSETSGNTIYF. DNA of the CDR3: TGTGCCAGCAGTTACTCGGAGACCTCTGGAAACACCATATATTTT.

The sample holds many counts of this clonotype. The J gene is TRBJ1-2, the V gene TRBV5-1, with D unclear. Germline CDR1 is SGHRS and CDR2 is YFSETQ. The CDR3 totals 15 residues. Between the trimmed V and J ends, which lost 3 bases and 5 bases, there was a span of 17 bases. This chain's CDR3 is CASSWSSSSPYGYTF. The CDR3 nucleotides read TGCGCCAGCAGCTGGTCCAGTTCATCACCGTATGGCTACACCTTC.

This clonotype was observed at least ten times. V and J are TRBV5-1 and TRBJ1-2, with unresolved D. Germline-derived CDR1 and CDR2 are SGHRS and YFSETQ. The CDR3 is 15 amino acids. V lost 3 bases, J lost 3 bases, and 15 bases lay in between. CDR3 sequence reads: CASSSYEGKYYGYTF. The DNA of the CDR3 is TGCGCCAGCAGCTCGTACGAAGGGAAATACTATGGCTACACCTTC.

The chain couples TRBV18 to TRBJ2-1; D is undetermined. The CDR3 contains 16 residues. The V gene's germline CDR1 is KGHSH and CDR2 LQKENI. V was cut by 5 bases and J by 7 bases, with 21 bases left in between. This CDR3 is CASSTLESGSWNEQFF. The CDR3 DNA reads TGTGCCAGCTCAACACTCGAGAGTGGGTCGTGGAATGAGCAGTTCTTC.

This clonotype has more than one count but fewer than ten. The V and J genes are TRBV28 and TRBJ1-5; no reliable D call. Germline V gene data show CDR1 as MDHEN and CDR2 as SYDVKM. The CDR3 has 15 residues. V dropped 2 bases and J dropped 2 bases, with 10 bases sitting between them. The CDR3 DNA is TGTGCCAGCAGTTTAGAGGGATTCGGCAATCAGCCCCAGCATTTT. This encodes CASSLEGFGNQPQHF.

This clonotype came up many times. The chain recombines TRBV12-3 or TRBV12-4 with TRBJ1-1; no reliable D call. The CDR3 consists of 12 residues. V was clipped by 6 bases and J by 8 bases, with 13 bases between them. The CDR3 is CASSQTGGEAFF. In DNA form, the CDR3 reads TGTGCCAGCAGCCAAACCGGAGGGGAAGCTTTCTTT.